This T cell receptor beta chain was recovered during a study of vaccination and CD4 T cells after COVID-19. At the level of the study: Recovered patients in the cohort numbered six men and four women, two of them Hispanic.

Points on this clonotype: Antigen: not known.

The CDR3 covers 14 residues. V dropped 6 bases and J dropped 4; count of bases not matched to a gene: 5. The Oncomine TCR Beta short-read assay was applied to DNA of cultured CD4+ T cells. TCRdb independently ran MiXCR on the PCR reads; one entry per CDR3 protein. The table includes about 19,000 distinct CDR3 sequences, roughly 50% detected once. As for treatment: roughly 10-day PBMC culture with coronavirus spike peptide pools or control peptides (ViraFEST assay). About 1.8 million PBMCs per well were cultured with 8.5 to 10 IU/ml IL-2 and 10 ug/ml peptide pools. The sample here was CD4+ T cells from blood, cultured in vitro, taken before SARS-CoV-2 vaccination. The chain uses TRBV12-3 or TRBV12-4 and TRBJ1-5; 8 nucleotides align to TRBD1. This sequence originates from a human donor who had recovered from COVID-19. CDR3 DNA: TGTGCCAGCAGCCTACAGGGGGGAAATCAGCCCCAGCATTTT. It encodes CASSLQGGNQPQHF.